This record looks at one TCR beta chain sequence and its context. Antigen specificity is unknown. These donors, healthy bone marrow donors, were studied. Germline V lookup: CDR1 SNHLY, CDR2 FYNNEI. With V trimmed by 5 bases and J by 1 base, 3 bases remained unmatched. CDR3 size: 15 residues. These data are taken from a study of cytomegalovirus exposure and HLA in healthy donors. Points from the study as a whole: Per published accounts, TCR beta sequences correctly predicted the HLA-A and HLA-B alleles of most subjects. The classifier reportedly diagnosed cytomegalovirus status with high sensitivity and specificity.

The PCR made use of 60 Vbeta and 13 Jbeta primers. Authors' processing steps: Counted up in a later analysis, unique TCR beta chains came to 65 million to 80 million, with around 12 million shared. Repertoires were generated with immunoSEQ multiplex PCR, while TCRdb's copy carries only in-frame clones and drops some. D and trimming were read from the DNA, whereas the V and J calls and clone size are those reported in that table. The table has around 170,000 clones, 82% seen once. The receptor's source is a woman aged 18-29 years in good health and CMV-seronegative. The sequencing input was PBMCs. The gene calls are TRBV2 and TRBJ2-2; the match to TRBD2 covers 8 bases. CDR3 nucleotides: TGTGCCAGCAGTTGGAGCGGGAGGAACACCGGGGAGCTGTTTTTT. Amino acid sequence: CASSWSGRNTGELFF.